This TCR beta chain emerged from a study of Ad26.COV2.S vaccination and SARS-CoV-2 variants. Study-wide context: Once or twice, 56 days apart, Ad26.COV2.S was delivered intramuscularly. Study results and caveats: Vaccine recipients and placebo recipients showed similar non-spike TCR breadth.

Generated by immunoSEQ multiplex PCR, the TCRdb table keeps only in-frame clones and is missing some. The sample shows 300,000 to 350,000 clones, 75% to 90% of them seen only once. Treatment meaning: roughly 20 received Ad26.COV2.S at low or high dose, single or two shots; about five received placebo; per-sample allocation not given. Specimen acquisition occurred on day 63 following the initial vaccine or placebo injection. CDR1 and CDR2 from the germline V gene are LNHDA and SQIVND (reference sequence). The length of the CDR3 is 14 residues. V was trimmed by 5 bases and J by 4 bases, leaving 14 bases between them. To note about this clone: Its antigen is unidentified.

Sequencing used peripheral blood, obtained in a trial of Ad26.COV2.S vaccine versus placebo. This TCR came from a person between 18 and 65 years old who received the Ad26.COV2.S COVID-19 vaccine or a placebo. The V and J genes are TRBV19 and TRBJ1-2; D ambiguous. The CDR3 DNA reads TGTGCCAGTAGTCTGCAACAGCCCATCTATGGCTACACCTTC. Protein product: CASSLQQPIYGYTF.